This TCR beta chain was sequenced in a study of cytomegalovirus exposure and HLA in healthy donors. Study-level findings and limits: The productive fraction for most TCR beta V segments was about 87% or about 30% in an earlier analysis. A later analysis linked around 17,000 TCR beta sequences to HLA alleles at 0.05 false discovery rate.

Primers included in the PCR were 60 Vbeta and 13 Jbeta primers. TCRdb's copy holds only in-frame clones and misses some; the assay was immunoSEQ multiplex PCR. The sample includes 170,000 or so clones, roughly 87% of them seen just once. CDR3 length equals 15 residues. Germline V gene data show CDR1 as MDHEN and CDR2 as SYDVKM. With 7 bases clipped from V and 5 bases from J, the junction kept 13 bases outside the gene matches. A word on this clone: The antigen is unknown.

The chain carries TRBV28 and TRBJ1-2; 7 bases are shared with TRBD1. Material for sequencing was PBMCs. The source is a man aged 45-65 years in good health and CMV-seronegative. CDR3 DNA: TGTGCCAGCACGGGAGCGACAGGGCCGGGATATGGCTACACCTTC. Its translation: CASTGATGPGYGYTF.